This is a list of T cell receptor beta chains from one sample in a study of blood T cells in healthy people across ages. From the 5' RACE reads, TCRdb called clonotypes with MiXCR, one entry per CDR3 protein. Of hundreds of thousands of distinct CDR3 sequences listed, around two thirds are singletons. The sequencing sample was made of blood. The receptor set was obtained from a man aged 25 to 40 in good health. Both conserved end residues are part of each CDR3. D genes are given only for firm matches. Expanded clones get a size class; other rows say once, few or many, or leave the size out.

d_gene: -
j_gene: TRBJ2-3
abundance: -
v_gene: TRBV24-1
CDR3nt: TGTGCCACCAGCCTTGGGGATAGCACAGATACGCAGTATTTT
CDR3aa: CATSLGDSTDTQYF

d_gene: TRBD1
j_gene: TRBJ2-3
abundance: -
v_gene: TRBV12-3/TRBV12-4
CDR3nt: TGTGCCAGCAGAGATCGGACAGGGGGCGCGACAGATACGCAGTATTTT
CDR3aa: CASRDRTGGATDTQYF

d_gene: -
j_gene: TRBJ2-7
abundance: -
v_gene: TRBV20-1
CDR3nt: TGCAGTGCCAGACAGGCCCCCTACGAGCAGTACTTC
CDR3aa: CSARQAPYEQYF

d_gene: TRBD1
j_gene: TRBJ2-6
abundance: once
v_gene: TRBV6-1
CDR3nt: TGTGCCAGCAGTCTTATCGGGACAGGGGACTCTGGGGCCAACGTCCTGACTTTC
CDR3aa: CASSLIGTGDSGANVLTF

d_gene: TRBD1
j_gene: TRBJ2-7
abundance: -
v_gene: TRBV7-9
CDR3nt: TGTGCCAGCAGCCTTCAACGGGACAGGGGGCCCTACTCCTACGAGCAGTACTTC
CDR3aa: CASSLQRDRGPYSYEQYF

d_gene: -
j_gene: TRBJ1-6
abundance: -
v_gene: TRBV4-2
CDR3nt: TGTGCCAGCAGCCAAGACAGGGCTTATAATTCACCCCTCCACTTT
CDR3aa: CASSQDRAYNSPLHF

d_gene: -
j_gene: TRBJ2-4
abundance: -
v_gene: TRBV30
CDR3nt: TGTGCCTGGGCCCCCACTTACCTAGGGATTGAGCAGTACTTC
CDR3aa: CAWAPTYLGIEQYF

d_gene: -
j_gene: TRBJ2-1
abundance: -
v_gene: TRBV6-6
CDR3nt: TGTGCCAGCAGTTACATTTTCAATGAGCAGTTCTTC
CDR3aa: CASSYIFNEQFF

d_gene: -
j_gene: TRBJ1-2
abundance: -
v_gene: TRBV5-1
CDR3nt: TGCGCCAGCAGCTTGGACAGTACACCCAACTATGGCTACACCTTC
CDR3aa: CASSLDSTPNYGYTF

d_gene: -
j_gene: TRBJ1-6
abundance: -
v_gene: TRBV25-1
CDR3nt: TGTGCCAGCAGTGAAAAAATTGGAGTTTGGTCACCCCTCCACTTT
CDR3aa: CASSEKIGVWSPLHF

d_gene: -
j_gene: TRBJ1-6
abundance: -
v_gene: TRBV20-1
CDR3nt: TGCAGTGCTAGATCCGGGATTGATTCACCCCTCCACTTT
CDR3aa: CSARSGIDSPLHF

d_gene: -
j_gene: TRBJ1-1
abundance: few
v_gene: TRBV5-1
CDR3nt: TGCGCCAGCAGCTTCAGGCAGGGGAACACTGAAGCTTTCTTT
CDR3aa: CASSFRQGNTEAFF

d_gene: -
j_gene: TRBJ2-1
abundance: few
v_gene: TRBV7-2
CDR3nt: TGTGCCAGCAGCCCCGGACTCCAAACCTACAATGAGCAGTTCTTC
CDR3aa: CASSPGLQTYNEQFF

d_gene: -
j_gene: TRBJ2-3
abundance: -
v_gene: TRBV28
CDR3nt: TGTGCCAGCCAGATTAGCACAGATACGCAGTATTTT
CDR3aa: CASQISTDTQYF

d_gene: -
j_gene: TRBJ1-6
abundance: -
v_gene: TRBV4-3
CDR3nt: TGCGCCAGCAGTCGGGACTCTCCCCGCAATTCACCCCTCCACTTT
CDR3aa: CASSRDSPRNSPLHF

d_gene: TRBD2
j_gene: TRBJ2-1
abundance: -
v_gene: TRBV29-1
CDR3nt: TGCAGCGTTGAAGGACTAGCGGGGGGGCGGATAACCTACAATGAGCAGTTCTTC
CDR3aa: CSVEGLAGGRITYNEQFF

d_gene: TRBD1
j_gene: TRBJ2-3
abundance: -
v_gene: TRBV7-3
CDR3nt: TGTGCCAGCAGCGTAACCGGGACAGGGGGAGCAGATACGCAGTATTTT
CDR3aa: CASSVTGTGGADTQYF

d_gene: -
j_gene: TRBJ1-2
abundance: few
v_gene: TRBV5-1
CDR3nt: TGCGCCAGCAGCGAGAAGAAACAGGAGGGAGACGGCTACACCTTC
CDR3aa: CASSEKKQEGDGYTF

d_gene: -
j_gene: TRBJ2-3
abundance: -
v_gene: TRBV10-3
CDR3nt: TGTGCCTTTGCTCCAGGGAACACAGATACGCAGTATTTT
CDR3aa: CAFAPGNTDTQYF

d_gene: -
j_gene: TRBJ2-5
abundance: -
v_gene: TRBV9
CDR3nt: TGTGCCAGCAGCCCCCCCTGGGCCTCGGCGGAGACCCAGTACTTC
CDR3aa: CASSPPWASAETQYF

d_gene: -
j_gene: TRBJ2-1
abundance: -
v_gene: TRBV14
CDR3nt: TGTGCCAGCAGCCCTTTCGGAGGTGAGCAGTTCTTC
CDR3aa: CASSPFGGEQFF

d_gene: -
j_gene: TRBJ1-5
abundance: -
v_gene: TRBV7-2
CDR3nt: TGTGCCAGCAGCCGAATCAGGACAAACAATCAGCCCCGGCATTTT
CDR3aa: CASSRIRTNNQPRHF

d_gene: TRBD1
j_gene: TRBJ2-7
abundance: -
v_gene: TRBV29-1
CDR3nt: TGCAGCGTCACAGGGGACGCCTACGAGCAGTACTTC
CDR3aa: CSVTGDAYEQYF

d_gene: -
j_gene: TRBJ1-5
abundance: -
v_gene: TRBV27
CDR3nt: TGTGCCAGCAGTTTTGGCAGGGAGGTGAATCAGCCCCAGCATTTT
CDR3aa: CASSFGREVNQPQHF

d_gene: TRBD1
j_gene: TRBJ2-1
abundance: -
v_gene: TRBV6-6
CDR3nt: TGTGCCAGCAGCCAGGGACAGGGGCGGGTGGATGAGCAGTTCTTC
CDR3aa: CASSQGQGRVDEQFF

d_gene: TRBD2
j_gene: TRBJ2-3
abundance: -
v_gene: TRBV20-1
CDR3nt: TGCAGTGTGGAGACTAGCCGGGGAGTAGATACGCAGTATTTT
CDR3aa: CSVETSRGVDTQYF

d_gene: TRBD2
j_gene: TRBJ2-3
abundance: -
v_gene: TRBV2
CDR3nt: TGTGCCAGCAGGGGGACTAGCGGGGGGCAGGATACGCAGTATTTT
CDR3aa: CASRGTSGGQDTQYF

d_gene: -
j_gene: TRBJ1-5
abundance: -
v_gene: TRBV28
CDR3nt: TGTGCCAGCAGTTTTCCAGCCCAGCATTTT
CDR3aa: CASSFPAQHF

d_gene: -
j_gene: TRBJ1-4
abundance: -
v_gene: TRBV9
CDR3nt: TGTGCCAGCAGCGTAGCGGAAGGGCAGAGTGAAAAACTGTTTTTT
CDR3aa: CASSVAEGQSEKLFF

d_gene: -
j_gene: TRBJ1-2
abundance: once
v_gene: TRBV16
CDR3nt: TGTGCCAGCAGCCAATTGGTCAGGGCATCGACTAACTATGGCTACACCTTC
CDR3aa: CASSQLVRASTNYGYTF

d_gene: TRBD1
j_gene: TRBJ1-5
abundance: few
v_gene: TRBV5-1
CDR3nt: TGCGCCAGCAGCAACTGGGACAGCTACAATCAGCCCCAGCATTTT
CDR3aa: CASSNWDSYNQPQHF

d_gene: -
j_gene: TRBJ2-4
abundance: -
v_gene: TRBV28
CDR3nt: TGTGCCAGCGGTCCAAGGGGGGACATTCAGTACTTC
CDR3aa: CASGPRGDIQYF

d_gene: -
j_gene: TRBJ2-1
abundance: -
v_gene: TRBV20-1
CDR3nt: TGCAGTGCTAGAGAGTGGAACGGGGTTCGGTTCTTC
CDR3aa: CSAREWNGVRFF

d_gene: -
j_gene: TRBJ2-3
abundance: -
v_gene: TRBV28
CDR3nt: TGTGCCAGCAGTTTTCCCCCCACAGATACGCAGTATTTT
CDR3aa: CASSFPPTDTQYF

d_gene: TRBD1
j_gene: TRBJ2-2
abundance: -
v_gene: TRBV7-2
CDR3nt: TGTGCCAGCAACCGGGGACAGGGATCAGTCGGGGAGCTGTTTTTT
CDR3aa: CASNRGQGSVGELFF

d_gene: TRBD2
j_gene: TRBJ2-3
abundance: few
v_gene: TRBV29-1
CDR3nt: TGCAGCGTTCCGGGACTAGCGGTAGGCACAGATACGCAGTATTTT
CDR3aa: CSVPGLAVGTDTQYF

d_gene: -
j_gene: TRBJ2-5
abundance: -
v_gene: TRBV12-5
CDR3nt: TGTGCTAGTGTTCCCGGGAAGACTGACCAAGAGACCCAGTACTTC
CDR3aa: CASVPGKTDQETQYF

d_gene: -
j_gene: TRBJ2-1
abundance: -
v_gene: TRBV7-9
CDR3nt: TGTGCCAGCACCCTCGTGGGGGGGGCGATGGATGGGCAGTTCTTC
CDR3aa: CASTLVGGAMDGQFF

d_gene: -
j_gene: TRBJ2-7
abundance: -
v_gene: TRBV5-6
CDR3nt: TGTGCCAGCAGCCCGGACAGACGCGAGCAGTACTTC
CDR3aa: CASSPDRREQYF

d_gene: -
j_gene: TRBJ1-6
abundance: -
v_gene: TRBV27
CDR3nt: TGTGCCAGCAACCCCGGGGCAGCCTATAATTCACCCCTCCACTTT
CDR3aa: CASNPGAAYNSPLHF

d_gene: -
j_gene: TRBJ1-5
abundance: few
v_gene: TRBV27
CDR3nt: TGTGCCAGCAGTGTTGACAGAAATCAGCCCCAGCATTTT
CDR3aa: CASSVDRNQPQHF

d_gene: TRBD2
j_gene: TRBJ2-7
abundance: -
v_gene: TRBV4-1
CDR3nt: TGCGCCAGCAGCCAAGGAGTTGGGCTAGCGGCCTCCTACGAGCAGTACTTC
CDR3aa: CASSQGVGLAASYEQYF

d_gene: TRBD2
j_gene: TRBJ2-7
abundance: -
v_gene: TRBV30
CDR3nt: TGTGCCTGTACCTGGCGGGGGGCCTCCTACGAGCAGTACTTC
CDR3aa: CACTWRGASYEQYF

d_gene: -
j_gene: TRBJ1-2
abundance: -
v_gene: TRBV12-3/TRBV12-4
CDR3nt: TGTGCCAGCAGCAACCCGTACTATGGCTACACCTTC
CDR3aa: CASSNPYYGYTF

d_gene: -
j_gene: TRBJ2-1
abundance: -
v_gene: TRBV4-3
CDR3nt: TGCGCCAGCAGCCAAGATAACGACAGACCTATCTACAATGAGCAGTTCTTC
CDR3aa: CASSQDNDRPIYNEQFF

d_gene: -
j_gene: TRBJ2-7
abundance: once
v_gene: TRBV4-3
CDR3nt: TGCGCCAACAGCCAAATTGAGGGGGACGCCTACGAGCAGTACTTC
CDR3aa: CANSQIEGDAYEQYF

d_gene: -
j_gene: TRBJ1-2
abundance: few
v_gene: TRBV7-9
CDR3nt: TGTGCCAGCAGCCCTACAAGGGGCACTGCCTATGGCTACACCTTC
CDR3aa: CASSPTRGTAYGYTF

d_gene: -
j_gene: TRBJ2-5
abundance: -
v_gene: TRBV29-1
CDR3nt: TGCAGCGTTGACAGGGAACAAGAGACCCAGTACTTC
CDR3aa: CSVDREQETQYF